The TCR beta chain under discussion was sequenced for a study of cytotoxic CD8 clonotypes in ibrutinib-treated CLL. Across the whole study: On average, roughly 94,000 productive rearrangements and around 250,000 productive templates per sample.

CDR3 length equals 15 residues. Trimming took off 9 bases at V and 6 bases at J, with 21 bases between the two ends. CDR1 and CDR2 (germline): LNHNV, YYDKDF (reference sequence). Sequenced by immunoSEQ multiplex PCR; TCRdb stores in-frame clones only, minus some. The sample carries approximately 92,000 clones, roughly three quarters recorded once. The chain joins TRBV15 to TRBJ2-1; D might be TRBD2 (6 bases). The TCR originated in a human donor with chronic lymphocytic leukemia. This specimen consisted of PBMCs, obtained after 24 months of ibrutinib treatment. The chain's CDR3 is CATDRTGEWGNEQFF. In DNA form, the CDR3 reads TGTGCCACTGATCGGACGGGGGAATGGGGCAATGAGCAGTTCTTC.